The 29 T cell receptor beta chains below all came from one sample that was sequenced in a study of shared clonotypes between healthy human individuals. Assay: immunoSEQ multiplex PCR; the TCRdb copy retains only in-frame clones and omits some. This table has 170,000 or so clones, around 63% appearing once. The sequencing sample was made of memory CD4+ T cells sorted from blood. Subset described: CD45RA-negative fraction. These receptor sequences come from a man aged 30-40 years in good health.

This clone was seen just once. This chain links TRBV28 with TRBJ1-5; possibly TRBD1 for D (6 bases). CDR3 length: 14 residues. The germline V gene has CDR1 MDHEN and CDR2 SYDVKM. With 9 bases removed from V and 2 bases from J, the gap between germline ends came to 14 bases. The CDR3 loop is CASTQGWGNQPQHF. The CDR3 DNA follows: TGTGCCAGTACTCAGGGGTGGGGCAATCAGCCCCAGCATTTT.

The chain employs TRBV11-1 and TRBJ2-7; 12 bases match TRBD2. Germline CDR1 reads SGHAT; CDR2 reads FQDESV (reference sequence). The ends lost 6 bases at V and 5 bases at J; junction bases unmatched: 8. The CDR3 is 15 amino acids. In DNA form, the CDR3 reads TGTGCCAGCAGTCCACTAGCGGGGGGAAGCAACGAGCAGTACTTC. As protein: CASSPLAGGSNEQYF.

CDR3 bases: TGCGCCAGCAACCCGGTCGACACAGATACGCAGTATTTT. Its protein product is CASNPVDTDTQYF. This sequence joins TRBV10-2 and TRBJ2-3; no definite D call. Trimming pared 7 bases from V and 2 bases from J, leaving 10 bases between. In germline, CDR1 is WSHSY, CDR2 SAAADI. The CDR3 is 13 amino acids.

The chain recombines TRBV5-4 with TRBJ2-5; D gene ambiguous. Germline loops: CDR1 SGHNT, CDR2 YYREEE (reference sequence). Trimming cost V 0 bases and J 2 bases, with 8 bases left between them. The CDR3 length is 14 residues. For the CDR3, the DNA is TGTGCCAGCAGCTTGGCCAGGATTCAAGAGACCCAGTACTTC. Translation gives CASSLARIQETQYF.

The CDR3 is CASSLATGPVGETQYF. The CDR3 nucleotides read TGTGCCAGCAGCTTAGCCACAGGACCAGTCGGAGAGACCCAGTACTTC. This chain joins TRBV7-6 and TRBJ2-5; weak D call: TRBD1 (5 bases). CDR3 size: 16 residues. V lost 0 bases to trimming and J lost 4 bases, with 15 bases between them. Germline V gene sequence: CDR1 SGHVS, CDR2 FNYEAQ. The variable domain in full, completed from reference TRBV7-6 and TRBJ2-5, reads GAGVSQSPRYKVTKRGQDVALRCDPISGHVSLYWYRQALGQGPEFLTYFNYEAQQDKSGLPNDRFSAERPEGSISTLTIQRTEQRDSAMYRCASSLATGPVGETQYFGPGTRLLVL.

In this sample, this clone turned up a few times. The chain links TRBV18 to TRBJ2-7; possible D gene TRBD1, 6 bases. Germline V lookup: CDR1 KGHSH, CDR2 LQKENI. This CDR3 spans 16 amino acids. V gave up 0 bases and J gave up 4 bases, with 16 bases separating them. For the CDR3, the DNA is TGTGCCAGCTCACCACCAAACCCGGGGACATCTTACGAGCAGTACTTC. Encoded protein: CASSPPNPGTSYEQYF.

This clone occurred many times. J is TRBJ1-1 and V is TRBV9, with TRBD1 as a possible D gene (5 bases). Trimming took off 3 bases at V and 5 bases at J, with 14 bases between the two ends. The CDR3 is 14 residues long. Looked up from germline, CDR1 is SGDLS and CDR2 is YYNGEE. CDR3 region: CASSASGLATEAFF. CDR3 DNA sequence: TGTGCCAGCAGCGCCTCAGGGTTAGCGACTGAAGCTTTCTTT. The entire variable domain, with the rest obtained from reference TRBV9 and TRBJ1-1, is as follows: DSGVTQTPKHLITATGQRVTLRCSPRSGDLSVYWYQQSLDQGLQFLIQYYNGEERAKGNILERFSAQQFPDLHSELNLSSLELGDSALYFCASSASGLATEAFFGQGTRLTVV.

This clone was seen a few times. The chain links TRBV9 to TRBJ2-5; D gene uncertain. The germline gives CDR1 SGDLS, CDR2 YYNGEE. V shed 0 bases and J shed 2 bases, with 8 bases lying between them. This CDR3 has 14 amino acids. The DNA for the CDR3 is TGTGCCAGCAGCGTAGGGCCTTCACAAGAGACCCAGTACTTC. Residues: CASSVGPSQETQYF.

This clone was picked up one time. The rearrangement uses TRBV18 and TRBJ2-5; 7 positions match TRBD1. Unmatched junction bases numbered 9, after V lost 3 bases and J lost 5 bases. This CDR3 comprises 15 residues. CDR1 and CDR2 from the germline V gene are KGHSH and LQKENI. Written as DNA, the CDR3 is TGTGCCAGCTCACCCCTACAGGGGTGGGATGAGACCCAGTACTTC. Its protein is CASSPLQGWDETQYF.

The rearrangement uses TRBV14 and TRBJ2-3; 7 bases are shared with TRBD2. The CDR3 totals 13 residues. CDR1 is SGHDN and CDR2 is FVKESK in the germline V gene. Trimming cost V 1 base and J 10 bases; bases outside gene matches: 5. The CDR3 DNA reads as TGTGCCAGCAGCCAAGGAGCGGCGGGAGCGCAGTATTTT. Residues: CASSQGAAGAQYF.

The chain combines TRBV6-5 with TRBJ2-7, with unresolved D. The germline V and J ends were trimmed by 5 bases and 6 bases, with 14 bases remaining between them. CDR1 and CDR2 from the germline V gene are MNHEY and SVGAGI. The CDR3 loop spans 13 amino acids. Written as DNA, the CDR3 is TGTGCCAGCAGTCCATACATCTCACCCGAGCAGTACTTC. It specifies CASSPYISPEQYF.

The rearrangement uses TRBV7-3 and TRBJ2-5; no reliable D call. Trimming left V 0 bases short and J 5 bases short, with 22 bases between. Germline V lookup: CDR1 SGHTA, CDR2 FQGTGA. The CDR3 totals 18 residues. The CDR3 DNA reads as TGTGCCAGCAGCTTAACTCCTTCGACGCCAATGAAAGGGGAGACCCAGTACTTC. This translates into CASSLTPSTPMKGETQYF.

The chain employs TRBV5-4 and TRBJ1-2; weak D call: TRBD1 (6 bases). V was shortened by 1 base and J by 5 bases, with 18 bases between the two germline ends. The CDR3 is made up of 16 amino acids. CDR1 is SGHNT and CDR2 is YYREEE in the germline V gene (reference sequence). The CDR3 DNA reads TGTGCCAGCAGCTTGACCAACAGGGAGTTGGAATATGGCTACACCTTC. Translating it yields CASSLTNRELEYGYTF.

The genes are TRBV6-5 and TRBJ2-3, with D possibly being TRBD1 (5 bases). The ends were cut back, 4 bases at V and 3 bases at J, with 14 bases in the middle. The V gene's germline CDR1 is MNHEY and CDR2 SVGAGI. The CDR3 runs to 15 residues. CDR3 loop: CASSFQGLTTDTQYF. The CDR3 nucleotides read TGTGCCAGCAGTTTTCAGGGTCTGACGACAGATACGCAGTATTTT.

This clone has only one observation. The rearrangement joins TRBV10-3 to TRBJ2-1; the D gene is possibly TRBD2 (5 bases). V was pared by 8 bases and J by 2 bases, with 16 bases between. Germline V lookup: CDR1 ENHRY, CDR2 SYGVKD. The CDR3 totals 15 residues. The CDR3 DNA is TGTGCCATCCGCTCTCCGGGGAGAACCTACAATGAGCAGTTCTTC. Protein sequence: CAIRSPGRTYNEQFF.

This clone has just a few counts. The chain links TRBV10-3 to TRBJ1-2, with unresolved D. The germline V and J ends were trimmed by 4 bases and 3 bases, with 12 bases remaining between them. The CDR3 has 14 amino acids. CDR1 and CDR2 from the germline V gene are ENHRY and SYGVKD. The CDR3: CAISVVKGDYGYTF. CDR3 nucleotides: TGTGCCATCAGTGTGGTTAAGGGAGACTATGGCTACACCTTC.

The genes are TRBV7-2 and TRBJ2-7; TRBD2 aligns across 7 bases. CDR1 is SGHTA and CDR2 is FQGNSA in the germline V gene. V shed 5 bases, J shed 3 bases, and the junction held 10 bases outside the gene matches. This CDR3 comprises 15 residues. DNA for the CDR3: TGTGCCAGCAGCCCCGAGCGGGGCGCCCTCTACGAGCAGTACTTC. Translating it yields CASSPERGALYEQYF.

The chain employs TRBV11-2 and TRBJ2-1, with 8 bases identical to TRBD2. Trimming at V came to 4 bases and at J to 4 bases, leaving 6 bases not matched to a gene. Germline values: CDR1 SGHAT, CDR2 FQNNGV. The CDR3 is 15 amino acids. The CDR3 bases are TGTGCCAGCAGCTCGCCCGGGACTAGGTACAATGAGCAGTTCTTC. This encodes CASSSPGTRYNEQFF.

This clone was counted ten times or more. The chain recombines TRBV27 with TRBJ1-1; D is undetermined. Per the germline V gene, CDR1 is MNHEY and CDR2 is SMNVEV (reference sequence). CDR3 length: 17 residues. Trimming stripped 4 bases from V and 0 bases from J, with 18 bases between. CDR3 residues: CASSYFGASGLNTEAFF. As DNA, the CDR3 is TGTGCCAGCAGTTATTTCGGTGCATCTGGGTTGAACACTGAAGCTTTCTTT.

This clone was seen more than once but under ten times. The identical CDR3 is also encoded by other nucleotide sequences in the sample. CDR3 nucleotide sequence: TGCGCCAGCAGGGACTTCAGCTCCTACGAGCAGTACTTC. Translated, it gives CASRDFSSYEQYF. V gene TRBV10-2 combines with J gene TRBJ2-7; perhaps TRBD2 as D (5 bases). V was clipped by 6 bases and J by 0 bases, with 9 bases between them. This CDR3 is built from 13 residues. CDR1 is WSHSY, CDR2 SAAADI, per germline.

The chain recombines TRBV27 with TRBJ2-1, with 12 bases aligning to TRBD2. CDR1 is MNHEY, CDR2 SMNVEV, per germline (reference sequence). V was clipped by 7 bases and J by 7 bases; unmatched bases: 5. This CDR3 has 14 amino acids. The CDR3 reads CASKLAGGLNEQFF. The CDR3 region has the DNA TGTGCCAGCAAACTAGCGGGAGGTTTAAATGAGCAGTTCTTC.

The CDR3 loop reads CASSEREPPGEQFF. In DNA form, the CDR3 reads TGTGCCAGCAGTGAGCGGGAGCCTCCAGGTGAGCAGTTCTTC. The chain is built from TRBV25-1 and TRBJ2-1, with 7 positions matching TRBD2. The CDR3 contains 14 residues. The germline V gene has CDR1 MGHDK and CDR2 SYGVNS. The J segment lost 9 bases and the V segment lost 3 bases, leaving 8 bases of the junction unmatched. The full variable domain, in which reference TRBV25-1 and TRBJ2-1 provide the parts outside the CDR3, is EADIYQTPRYLVIGTGKKITLECSQTMGHDKMYWYQQDPGMELHLIHYSYGVNSTEKGDLSSESTVSRIRTEHFPLTLESARPSHTSQYLCASSEREPPGEQFFGPGTRLTVL.

This clone showed up just a few times. This chain connects TRBV6-6 to TRBJ2-5; tentative D call: TRBD1 (5 bases). Germline V gene lookup returns CDR1 MNHNY and CDR2 SVGAGI (reference sequence). V was clipped by 2 bases and J by 5 bases, with 15 bases between them. This CDR3 spans 15 amino acids. Written as DNA, the CDR3 is TGTGCCAGCAGTTACGGCCAGGGTTTTCTCGAGACCCAGTACTTC. Translated, it gives CASSYGQGFLETQYF.

The chain recombines TRBV5-1 with TRBJ2-1; D is tentatively TRBD1 or TRBD2 (6 bases each). CDR3 length: 16 residues. The V and J ends lost 0 bases and 3 bases respectively, with 13 bases between them. Germline lookup yields CDR1 SGHRS and CDR2 YFSETQ. CDR3 sequence: CASSLAGGGIYNEQFF. CDR3 nucleotides: TGCGCCAGCAGCTTGGCCGGAGGGGGAATCTACAATGAGCAGTTCTTC.

With regard to this clone: It is likely a read error: a sequence one base away is far more abundant. The same CDR3 arises from other DNA sequences in this sample as well. The V and J genes are TRBV15 and TRBJ2-7; 8 positions match TRBD2. After removal of 8 bases from V and 3 bases from J, the junction contained 12 bases not matched to a gene. The CDR3 runs 15 residues. Germline assignment: CDR1 LNHNV and CDR2 YYDKDF (reference sequence). CDR3 nucleotides: TGTGCCACCCAACCCGACCGGGGGGGCTTCTACGAGCAGTACTTC. It yields the protein CATQPDRGGFYEQYF.

V is TRBV19 and J is TRBJ1-5, with D maybe TRBD1 (6 bases). The CDR3 sequence is 16 residues long. The V gene's germline CDR1 is LNHDA and CDR2 SQIVND (reference sequence). V lost 3 bases and J 3 bases, leaving 15 bases between the germline ends. CDR3 in amino acids: CASSMYSRDTNQPQHF. The CDR3, as DNA: TGTGCCAGTAGTATGTATAGCCGGGACACCAATCAGCCCCAGCATTTT.

The V gene is TRBV6-5, the J gene TRBJ2-7; 9 bases match TRBD2. The V gene's germline CDR1 is MNHEY and CDR2 SVGAGI. Trimming took 5 bases from V and 2 from J; bases not matched to a gene: 4. The CDR3 sequence is 14 residues long. The CDR3 bases are TGTGCCAGCAGTGCGGCGGGAGGGACCTACGAGCAGTACTTC. Its protein product is CASSAAGGTYEQYF.

This clone was seen once. This sequence joins TRBV11-2 and TRBJ1-4; 10 nucleotides match TRBD1. The V and J ends lost 5 bases and 7 bases, in that order; junction bases with no gene match: 7. The CDR3 has 15 residues. Germline lookup yields CDR1 SGHAT and CDR2 FQNNGV. CDR3 loop: CASSKTGGVSEKLFF. DNA for the CDR3: TGTGCCAGCAGCAAGACAGGGGGCGTCTCTGAAAAACTGTTTTTT.

The CDR3 spells CATSTRQGVSTDTQYF. CDR3 DNA: TGTGCCACCAGCACCAGACAGGGGGTGAGCACAGATACGCAGTATTTT. The V gene is TRBV15, the J gene TRBJ2-3, with 9 bases identical to TRBD1. The germline CDR1 and CDR2 sequences are LNHNV and YYDKDF (reference sequence). This CDR3 region has 16 residues. The ends lost 4 bases at V and 0 bases at J; junction bases unmatched: 5.